These T cell receptor beta chains were read from a single sample in a study of blood T cell repertoires in COVID-19. Repertoires were generated with immunoSEQ multiplex PCR, while TCRdb's copy carries only in-frame clones and drops some. The table includes some 170,000 clones, roughly 80% detected once. Source material: peripheral blood. These receptors came from a woman in her 70s with acute or convalescent COVID-19. Each CDR3 is given with its conserved first and last residue. Each record gives: clone size, D gene, V gene, J gene, CDR3 protein, CDR3 DNA. The D gene is left open where the match is weak. The size entry is marked missing in some rows and otherwise reads once, few, many or a size class.

size: -; D: TRBD2; V: TRBV7-2; J: TRBJ2-1; CDR3: CASSLAVGTRAVNEQFF; DNA: TGTGCCAGCAGCTTAGCGGTTGGGACTAGGGCGGTCAATGAGCAGTTCTTC
size: -; D: TRBD1; V: TRBV6-5; J: TRBJ2-4; CDR3: CASSIDRDRNIQYF; DNA: TGTGCCAGCAGTATCGACAGGGATAGAAACATTCAGTACTTC
size: -; D: -; V: TRBV4-2; J: TRBJ1-2; CDR3: CASSQDRTVLYGYTF; DNA: TGTGCCAGCAGCCAAGACCGGACAGTCCTCTATGGCTACACCTTC
size: -; D: -; V: TRBV28; J: TRBJ2-6; CDR3: CASKRPSGANVLTF; DNA: TGTGCCAGCAAGCGGCCTTCTGGGGCCAACGTCCTGACTTTC
size: -; D: TRBD1; V: TRBV19; J: TRBJ1-5; CDR3: CASSDREHQPQHF; DNA: TGTGCCAGTAGCGACAGGGAGCATCAGCCCCAGCATTTT
size: -; D: -; V: TRBV7-9; J: TRBJ1-6; CDR3: CASSLKWPGNSPLHF; DNA: TGTGCCAGCAGCTTAAAGTGGCCCGGGAATTCACCCCTCCACTTT
size: -; D: -; V: TRBV30; J: TRBJ1-4; CDR3: CAWSKGRGEKLFF; DNA: TGTGCCTGGAGTAAGGGCAGAGGGGAAAAACTGTTTTTT
size: -; D: -; V: TRBV19; J: TRBJ1-1; CDR3: CASSSLTGFDWVLNTEAFF; DNA: TGTGCCAGTAGTAGCCTAACAGGGTTCGACTGGGTCCTGAACACTGAAGCTTTCTTT
size: few; D: TRBD1; V: TRBV6-2/TRBV6-3; J: TRBJ1-2; CDR3: CASSYGTAINYGYTF; DNA: TGTGCCAGCAGTTACGGGACAGCAATTAACTATGGCTACACCTTC
size: -; D: TRBD2; V: TRBV5-1; J: TRBJ2-3; CDR3: CASSEGLAKDTQYF; DNA: TGCGCCAGCAGCGAGGGACTAGCAAAAGATACGCAGTATTTT
size: -; D: -; V: TRBV28; J: TRBJ1-1; CDR3: CASSLSRVLNTEAFF; DNA: TGTGCCAGCAGTTTATCCCGGGTCTTGAACACTGAAGCTTTCTTT
size: -; D: TRBD2; V: TRBV9; J: TRBJ2-3; CDR3: CASSVGGGEGTDTQYF; DNA: TGTGCCAGCAGCGTAGGGGGGGGAGAGGGCACAGATACGCAGTATTTT
size: -; D: TRBD1; V: TRBV11-2; J: TRBJ1-3; CDR3: CASSFRRDSAGNTIYF; DNA: TGTGCCAGCAGCTTCAGGCGGGACAGCGCTGGAAACACCATATATTTT
size: -; D: TRBD1; V: TRBV10-3; J: TRBJ2-1; CDR3: CAISRDSYNEQFF; DNA: TGTGCCATCAGCCGGGACAGTTACAATGAGCAGTTCTTC
size: -; D: -; V: TRBV27; J: TRBJ1-2; CDR3: CASSLSRTVYGYTF; DNA: TGTGCCAGCAGTTTATCGAGGACAGTCTATGGCTACACCTTC
size: -; D: TRBD2; V: TRBV5-8; J: TRBJ2-3; CDR3: CASSVRLAGTDTQYF; DNA: TGTGCCAGCAGCGTCCGACTAGCGGGAACAGATACGCAGTATTTT
size: -; D: TRBD1; V: TRBV27; J: TRBJ2-5; CDR3: CASSVDRVETQYF; DNA: TGTGCCAGCAGTGTGGACAGGGTCGAGACCCAGTACTTC
size: -; D: -; V: TRBV4-3; J: TRBJ2-7; CDR3: CASSQGRSAGGYEQYF; DNA: TGCGCCAGCAGCCAGGGTAGATCAGCGGGCGGGTACGAGCAGTACTTC
size: -; D: -; V: TRBV28; J: TRBJ1-2; CDR3: CASRHLVKGGHGYTF; DNA: TGTGCCAGCAGACACCTCGTGAAGGGAGGCCATGGCTACACCTTC
size: -; D: -; V: TRBV6-2/TRBV6-3; J: TRBJ2-5; CDR3: CASSPVRETQYF; DNA: TGTGCCAGCAGTCCGGTCCGGGAGACCCAGTACTTC
size: once; D: -; V: TRBV4-2; J: TRBJ1-2; CDR3: CASSQDLWAGGYTF; DNA: TGTGCCAGCAGCCAAGATTTGTGGGCGGGTGGCTACACCTTC
size: -; D: TRBD1; V: TRBV18; J: TRBJ2-1; CDR3: CASSRGFRDRGNDEQFF; DNA: TGTGCCAGCTCACGAGGATTCCGGGACAGGGGGAACGATGAGCAGTTCTTC
size: -; D: TRBD1; V: TRBV27; J: TRBJ2-5; CDR3: CASSPSRGQEKTQYF; DNA: TGTGCCAGCAGCCCTTCCAGGGGACAGGAAAAGACCCAGTACTTC
size: -; D: -; V: TRBV6-6; J: TRBJ2-1; CDR3: CASSSTGGSYNEQFF; DNA: TGTGCCAGCAGTTCCACGGGGGGCTCTTACAATGAGCAGTTCTTC
size: -; D: TRBD1; V: TRBV19; J: TRBJ1-5; CDR3: CASSGTGDQPQHF; DNA: TGTGCCAGTAGTGGGACAGGAGATCAGCCCCAGCATTTT
size: few; D: TRBD2; V: TRBV28; J: TRBJ2-3; CDR3: CASSFQRGADTQYF; DNA: TGTGCCAGCAGTTTCCAGCGGGGAGCCGATACGCAGTATTTT